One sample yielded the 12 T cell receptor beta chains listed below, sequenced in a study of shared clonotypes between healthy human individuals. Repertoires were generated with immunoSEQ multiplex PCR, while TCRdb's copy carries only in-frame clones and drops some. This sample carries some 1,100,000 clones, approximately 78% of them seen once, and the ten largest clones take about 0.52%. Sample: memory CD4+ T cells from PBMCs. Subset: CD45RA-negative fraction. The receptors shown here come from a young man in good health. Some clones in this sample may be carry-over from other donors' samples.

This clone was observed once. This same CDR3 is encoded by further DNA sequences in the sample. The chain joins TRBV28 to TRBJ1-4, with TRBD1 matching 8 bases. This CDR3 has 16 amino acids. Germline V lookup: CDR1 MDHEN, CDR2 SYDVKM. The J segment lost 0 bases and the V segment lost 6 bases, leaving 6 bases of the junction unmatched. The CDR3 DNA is TGTGCCAGCAGCTCGCCAGGGGGCGCAACTAATGAAAAACTGTTTTTT. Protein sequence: CASSSPGGATNEKLFF.

CDR3 nucleotide sequence: TGCGCCAGCAGTTATGGACAGGGAAATGCCTACGAGCAGTACTTC. This gives the protein CASSYGQGNAYEQYF. The rearrangement uses TRBV5-1 and TRBJ2-7; 8 positions agree with TRBD1. Germline V gives CDR1 SGHRS, CDR2 YFSETQ. The V segment lost 5 bases and the J segment 2 bases; nucleotides outside the gene matches: 9. The CDR3 runs to 15 residues.

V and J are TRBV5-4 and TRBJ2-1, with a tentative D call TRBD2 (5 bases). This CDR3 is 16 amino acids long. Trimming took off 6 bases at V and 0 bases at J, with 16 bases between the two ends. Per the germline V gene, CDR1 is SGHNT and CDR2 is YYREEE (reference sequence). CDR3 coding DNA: TGTGCCAGCACCTTTCAGCGGAAGAGCTCCTACAATGAGCAGTTCTTC. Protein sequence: CASTFQRKSSYNEQFF.

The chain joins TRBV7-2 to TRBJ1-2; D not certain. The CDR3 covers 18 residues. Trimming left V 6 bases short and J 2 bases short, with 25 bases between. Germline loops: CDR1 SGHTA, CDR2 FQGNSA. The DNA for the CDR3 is TGTGCCAGCAGTTTCCCCCGCACACACCCTCAGGCCAACTATGGCTACACCTTC. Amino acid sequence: CASSFPRTHPQANYGYTF.

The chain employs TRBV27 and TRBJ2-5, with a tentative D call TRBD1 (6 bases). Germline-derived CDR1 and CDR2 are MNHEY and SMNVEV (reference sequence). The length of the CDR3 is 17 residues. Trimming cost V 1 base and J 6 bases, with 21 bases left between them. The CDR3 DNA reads TGTGCCAGCAGTTTATACTCCTTAGGGCAGGGGAAAAAGACCCAGTACTTC. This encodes CASSLYSLGQGKKTQYF.

The CDR3, as DNA: TGTGCCAGCAGTCATCCCCAGGGTTGGAACACTGAAGCTTTCTTT. This gives the protein CASSHPQGWNTEAFF. The chain joins TRBV27 to TRBJ1-1; D may be TRBD1 (5 bases). V was cut by 5 bases and J by 1 base, with 14 bases left in between. The germline V gene has CDR1 MNHEY and CDR2 SMNVEV (reference sequence). This CDR3 comprises 15 residues.

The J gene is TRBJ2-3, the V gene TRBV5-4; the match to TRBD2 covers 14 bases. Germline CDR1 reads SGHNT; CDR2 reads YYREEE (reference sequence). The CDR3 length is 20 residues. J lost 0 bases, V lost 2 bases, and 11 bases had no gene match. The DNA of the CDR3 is TGTGCCAGCAGCTTCGTGCTTTTCGGACTAGCGGGGGGTAGCACAGATACGCAGTATTTT. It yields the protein CASSFVLFGLAGGSTDTQYF.

CDR3 sequence (DNA): TGTGCCAGCAGCTTATTCTATGACACTGAAGCTTTCTTT. Its translation is CASSLFYDTEAFF. The chain employs TRBV7-3 and TRBJ1-1; no definite D call. This CDR3 has 13 amino acids. The germline V and J ends were trimmed by 2 bases and 3 bases, with 7 bases remaining between them. CDR1 and CDR2 from the germline V gene are SGHTA and FQGTGA. Full variable domain (outside the CDR3, taken from reference TRBV7-3 and TRBJ1-1): GAGVSQTPSNKVTEKGKYVELRCDPISGHTALYWYRQSLGQGPEFLIYFQGTGAADDSGLPNDRFFAVRPEGSVSTLKIQRTERGDSAVYLCASSLFYDTEAFFGQGTRLTVV.

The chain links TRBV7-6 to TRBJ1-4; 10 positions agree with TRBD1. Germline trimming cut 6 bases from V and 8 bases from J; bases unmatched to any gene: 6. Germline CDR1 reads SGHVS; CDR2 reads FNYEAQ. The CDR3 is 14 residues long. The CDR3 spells CASRATGGGEKLFF. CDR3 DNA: TGTGCCAGCAGGGCGACAGGGGGCGGGGAAAAACTGTTTTTT.

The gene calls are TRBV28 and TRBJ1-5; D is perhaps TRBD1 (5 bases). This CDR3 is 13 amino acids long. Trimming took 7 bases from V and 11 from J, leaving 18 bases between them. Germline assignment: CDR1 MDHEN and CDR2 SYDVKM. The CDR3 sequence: CASTTRTSPAQHF. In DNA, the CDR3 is TGTGCCAGCACTACGAGGACATCGCCGGCCCAGCATTTT. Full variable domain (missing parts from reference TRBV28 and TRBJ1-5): DVKVTQSSRYLVKRTGEKVFLECVQDMDHENMFWYRQDPGLGLRLIYFSYDVKMKEKGDIPEGYSVSREKKERFSLILESASTNQTSMYLCASTTRTSPAQHFGDGTRLSIL.

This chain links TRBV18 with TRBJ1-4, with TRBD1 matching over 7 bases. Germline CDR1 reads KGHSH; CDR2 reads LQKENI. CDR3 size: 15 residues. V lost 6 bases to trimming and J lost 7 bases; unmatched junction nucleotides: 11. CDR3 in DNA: TGTGCCAGCTCCCGGATAAAAGGGGGCGGTGAAAAACTGTTTTTT. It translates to CASSRIKGGGEKLFF.

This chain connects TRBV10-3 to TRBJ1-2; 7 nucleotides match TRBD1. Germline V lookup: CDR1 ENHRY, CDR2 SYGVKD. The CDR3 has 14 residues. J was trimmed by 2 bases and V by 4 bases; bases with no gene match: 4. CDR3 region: CAISVSQGNYGYTF. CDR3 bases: TGTGCCATCAGTGTTTCACAGGGGAACTATGGCTACACCTTC.